A single sample gave rise to the 21 T cell receptor beta chains below, sequenced in a study of T cells in Graves' hyperthyroidism and ophthalmopathy (dated by TCRdb to about 2019). Library creation used multiplex PCR. The instrument given in TCRdb is Illumina HiSeq 2000. The TCR beta CDR3 regions were amplified from the RNA transcripts. A first-round RT-PCR of the TCR CDR3 used the HTBI primer set with the Qiagen OneStep RT-PCR kit. TCRdb redid the processing of the public reads, applying fastp at Q25 and MiXCR, and retained in-frame beta chains. Identical CDR3 proteins give one entry, which carries the most common genes and DNA. The sample data list around 290,000 distinct CDR3 sequences, and approximately 17% of these were observed just once. Roughly 50% of the sample goes to the ten largest clones. Input material: blood. Source of these receptors: a woman aged 60-70 years with Graves' ophthalmopathy.

This clonotype was recorded many times. The chain uses TRBV7-2 and TRBJ2-1; 15 bases align to TRBD2. CDR1 SGHTA and CDR2 FQGNSA come from the germline V gene. Trimming at V came to 5 bases and at J to 5 bases, leaving 16 bases not matched to a gene. The CDR3 totals 20 residues. CDR3 protein: CASSLTAGTSGRTPDNEQFF. The CDR3 nucleotides read TGTGCCAGCAGCCTAACAGCCGGGACTAGCGGGAGGACACCTGACAATGAGCAGTTCTTC. Full variable domain (outside the CDR3, taken from reference TRBV7-2 and TRBJ2-1): GAGVSQSPSNKVTEKGKDVELRCDPISGHTALYWYRQSLGQGLEFLIYFQGNSAPDKSGLPSDRFSAERTGGSVSTLTIQRTQQEDSAVYLCASSLTAGTSGRTPDNEQFFGPGTRLTVL.

This clonotype was seen ten or more times. The chain employs TRBV28 and TRBJ1-5; TRBD1 matches 10 bases. Germline values: CDR1 MDHEN, CDR2 SYDVKM. The CDR3 length is 15 residues. With 3 bases clipped from V and 5 bases from J, the junction kept 4 bases outside the gene matches. CDR3 protein: CASSFSGTGDQPQHF. CDR3 DNA sequence: TGTGCCAGCAGTTTTTCCGGGACAGGGGATCAGCCCCAGCATTTT.

This clonotype was seen more than once but under ten times. V is TRBV18 and J is TRBJ2-7; 8 bases map to TRBD2. CDR3 length equals 16 residues. The junction had 7 bases not matched to a gene; V was cut back by 0 bases and J by 3 bases. Germline V gives CDR1 KGHSH, CDR2 LQKENI. The CDR3 reads CASSPPLREGRYEQYF. The CDR3 nucleotides read TGTGCCAGCTCACCACCATTACGGGAGGGCCGCTACGAGCAGTACTTC.

There are a few counts of this clonotype. The rearrangement links TRBV15 to TRBJ2-5; TRBD1 matches 8 bases. CDR3 length: 15 amino acids. Germline V gene data show CDR1 as LNHNV and CDR2 as YYDKDF (reference sequence). V dropped 3 bases and J dropped 2; count of bases not matched to a gene: 5. CDR3 coding DNA: TGTGCCACCAGCAGGGACAGGGAAACTCAAGAGACCCAGTACTTC. It yields the protein CATSRDRETQETQYF. The full variable domain, with the rest looked up from reference TRBV15 and TRBJ2-5, is DAMVIQNPRYQVTQFGKPVTLSCSQTLNHNVMYWYQQKSSQAPKLLFHYYDKDFNNEADTPDNFQSRRPNTSFCFLDIRSPGLGDTAMYLCATSRDRETQETQYFGPGTRLLVL.

This clonotype was counted between two and nine times. The rearrangement joins TRBV6-1 to TRBJ2-2, with TRBD2 identical over 7 bases. The trim removed 5 bases at V and 4 bases at J, leaving 19 bases unmatched. The CDR3 is made up of 19 amino acids. Germline lookup yields CDR1 MNHNS and CDR2 SASEGT. CDR3 sequence (DNA): TGTGCCAGCAGTTACAGTAGACTAGCCCTCCTTCCCCCCACCGGGGAGCTGTTTTTT. Encoded protein: CASSYSRLALLPPTGELFF.

Concerning this clonotype: Possible read error: a much larger clone is one base away. The V and J genes are TRBV19 and TRBJ2-1, with D perhaps matching TRBD1 (6 bases). CDR3 length: 14 amino acids. In germline, CDR1 is LNHDA, CDR2 SQIVND (reference sequence). The V gene lost 9 bases and the J gene lost 2 bases, with 14 bases spanning the gap. The CDR3 DNA follows: TGTGCCAGCAAAGACAGGAGCCCCTACAATGAGCAGTTCTTC. Protein product: CASKDRSPYNEQFF.

The chain employs TRBV6-1 and TRBJ1-5, with a possible D match to TRBD1 (5 bases). The CDR3 totals 15 residues. The germline V and J ends were trimmed by 11 bases and 3 bases, with 20 bases remaining between them. The germline V gene has CDR1 MNHNS and CDR2 SASEGT. CDR3 amino acids: CAGRSDTAPNQPQHF. The CDR3 nucleotides are TGTGCCGGCCGGTCGGACACCGCTCCCAATCAGCCCCAGCATTTT.

The chain links TRBV6-1 to TRBJ2-2; D may be TRBD1 (6 bases). The CDR3 has 16 residues. Trimming removed 2 bases at V and 1 base at J, with 11 bases between. Germline loops: CDR1 MNHNS, CDR2 SASEGT. In nucleotides, the CDR3 is TGTGCCAGCAGTGAAACCTGGGGGCGGAACACCGGGGAGCTGTTTTTT. Protein product: CASSETWGRNTGELFF.

This rearrangement joins TRBV29-1 to TRBJ2-3, with TRBD2 matching over 11 bases. CDR1 is SQVTM, CDR2 ANQGSEA, per germline. This CDR3 spans 20 amino acids. V lost 2 bases and J lost 3; bases outside the gene matches: 19. For the CDR3, the DNA is TGCAGCGTTGAAAAAATACTAGCGGGAGCCGCGGTAAGGGGGACAGATACGCAGTATTTT. It encodes CSVEKILAGAAVRGTDTQYF.

This clonotype was observed a handful of times. J is TRBJ2-7 and V is TRBV18, with D perhaps TRBD2 (6 bases). This CDR3 comprises 14 residues. The germline gives CDR1 KGHSH, CDR2 LQKENI. Trimming took off 2 bases at V and 3 bases at J, with 11 bases between the two ends. The CDR3 coding sequence is TGTGCCAGCTCACCAGGGTTAGCGGTCTACGAGCAGTACTTC. Translated: CASSPGLAVYEQYF.

The table lists this clonotype with many counts. This CDR3 is CASSVAGTYGYTF. DNA of the CDR3: TGTGCCAGCAGCGTAGCAGGAACATATGGCTACACCTTC. The J gene is TRBJ1-2, the V gene TRBV9; unclear D gene. Germline V gives CDR1 SGDLS, CDR2 YYNGEE. The CDR3 length is 13 residues. Trimming shortened V by 0 bases and J by 5 bases, and 8 bases separated the two germline ends.

This clonotype showed up just a few times. The V gene is TRBV4-1, the J gene TRBJ2-1; TRBD2 might be the D (7 bases). The germline V gene encodes CDR1 MGHRA and CDR2 YSYEKL. The CDR3 has 18 amino acids. V dropped 1 base and J dropped 4 bases, with 20 bases sitting between them. CDR3 nucleotides: TGCGCCAGCAGCCAAGGTAGGGGGGGCCCCGGAGGATACAATGAGCAGTTCTTC. Translated: CASSQGRGGPGGYNEQFF.

This clonotype was recorded a few times. The V call is TRBV27, the J call TRBJ1-2, with 9 bases aligning to TRBD1. This CDR3 has 16 residues. Germline CDR1 MNHEY, CDR2 SMNVEV (reference sequence). V lost 1 base, J lost 2 bases, and 5 bases stayed unmatched. CDR3 in amino acids: CASSLFGTGMNYGYTF. CDR3 nucleotide sequence: TGTGCCAGCAGTTTATTCGGGACAGGGATGAACTATGGCTACACCTTC.

The CDR3 bases are TGCAGTGCTACCGACAGGGAGTATGGCTACACCTTC. Its protein is CSATDREYGYTF. The rearrangement uses TRBV20-1 and TRBJ1-2; TRBD1 aligns across 7 bases. CDR3 length: 12 residues. Germline CDR1 and CDR2: DFQATT and SNEGSKA (reference sequence). The J segment lost 5 bases and the V segment lost 4 bases, leaving 4 bases of the junction unmatched.

This chain connects TRBV25-1 to TRBJ1-2; no firm D call. This CDR3 region has 12 residues. Trimming stripped 3 bases from V and 4 bases from J, with 6 bases between. Germline CDR1 MGHDK, CDR2 SYGVNS. CDR3 in amino acids: CASSDSRYGYTF. In DNA form, the CDR3 reads TGTGCCAGCAGTGACTCCCGCTATGGCTACACCTTC.

This clonotype came up many times. The genes are TRBV20-1 and TRBJ2-7; D remains ambiguous. Trimming stripped 3 bases from V and 1 base from J, with 4 bases between. The CDR3 runs 11 residues. Germline CDR1 DFQATT, CDR2 SNEGSKA (reference sequence). CDR3 protein: CSASESYEQYF. The CDR3 nucleotides are TGCAGTGCTAGCGAATCCTACGAGCAGTACTTC.

This clonotype was detected only a few times. The V gene is TRBV28, the J gene TRBJ1-4; 7 nucleotides line up with TRBD1. The CDR3 contains 14 residues. The germline CDR1 and CDR2 sequences are MDHEN and SYDVKM. V lost 5 bases and J lost 7; bases outside the gene matches: 7. Here the CDR3 DNA reads TGTGCCAGCAGTCGACAGGGTCTCGGTGAAAAACTGTTTTTT. Encoded protein: CASSRQGLGEKLFF.

The table lists this clonotype with many counts. This chain links TRBV10-3 with TRBJ2-3; D may be TRBD2 (6 bases). The CDR3 sequence is 14 residues long. V was trimmed by 7 bases and J by 2 bases, leaving 13 bases between them. In germline, CDR1 is ENHRY, CDR2 SYGVKD. The DNA for the CDR3 is TGTGCCATCATGAGGAGCGGGCCCACAGATACGCAGTATTTT. Translation gives CAIMRSGPTDTQYF.

As DNA, the CDR3 is TGTGCCAGCAGTGACGGGGGAGGTTATGGCTACACCTTC. Translation: CASSDGGGYGYTF. V is TRBV6-4 and J is TRBJ1-2, with a tentative D call TRBD1 (5 bases). The CDR3 contains 13 residues. V lost 2 bases to trimming and J lost 5 bases, with 9 bases between them. CDR1 is MRHNA, CDR2 SNTAGT, per germline.

This clonotype was seen a few times. This rearrangement joins TRBV25-1 to TRBJ2-3; TRBD2 matches 7 bases. Germline CDR1 and CDR2: MGHDK and SYGVNS. Germline trimming cut 5 bases from V and 2 bases from J; bases unmatched to any gene: 10. The length of the CDR3 is 16 residues. The DNA of the CDR3 is TGTGCCAGCAGTTCTCTACGCGGGAGAATCACAGATACGCAGTATTTT. Encoded protein: CASSSLRGRITDTQYF.

The sample holds a few counts of this clonotype. The V call is TRBV11-1, the J call TRBJ1-1, with D perhaps TRBD1 (5 bases). Between the trimmed V and J ends, which lost 0 bases and 0 bases, there was a span of 11 bases. This CDR3 is 16 amino acids long. The germline gives CDR1 SGHAT, CDR2 FQDESV (reference sequence). The CDR3 reads CASSLASGPLNTEAFF. The CDR3 DNA reads TGTGCCAGCAGCTTAGCTTCGGGGCCCTTGAACACTGAAGCTTTCTTT.